These 8 T cell receptor beta chains came from one sample sequenced in a study of neurological immune-mediated disorders. Each CDR3 protein is one row after TCRdb ran MiXCR on the 5' RACE reads. The sample holds about 62,000 distinct CDR3 sequences, roughly 3.5% seen once. Sequenced input: PBMCs. The origin of the receptors is a woman in her 50s with multiple sclerosis.

This clonotype was recorded many times. This chain joins TRBV7-3 and TRBJ2-1; 10 nucleotides line up with TRBD2. The CDR3 runs to 14 residues. Trimming at V came to 3 bases and at J to 9 bases, leaving 5 bases not matched to a gene. Germline V gives CDR1 SGHTA, CDR2 FQGTGA. CDR3 loop: CASSFGLAGAEQFF. The CDR3 DNA reads TGTGCCAGCAGCTTCGGGCTAGCGGGAGCTGAGCAGTTCTTC.

This clonotype was picked up many times. The chain recombines TRBV29-1 with TRBJ1-1, with TRBD1 identical over 7 bases. Per the germline V gene, CDR1 is SQVTM and CDR2 is ANQGSEA. There are 13 residues in the CDR3. After removal of 6 bases from V and 0 bases from J, the junction contained 4 bases not matched to a gene. The CDR3 loop reads CSVLGQVNTEAFF. DNA of the CDR3: TGCAGCGTACTCGGACAGGTGAACACTGAAGCTTTCTTT.

This clonotype was counted many times. The chain carries TRBV29-1 and TRBJ2-7; D perhaps matches TRBD1 (6 bases). The CDR3 loop spans 13 amino acids. Between the trimmed V and J ends, which lost 3 bases and 0 bases, there was a span of 9 bases. Germline V gives CDR1 SQVTM, CDR2 ANQGSEA. The CDR3 reads CSVDQGPSYEQYF. In DNA, the CDR3 is TGCAGCGTTGACCAGGGGCCCTCCTACGAGCAGTACTTC.

This clonotype was observed many times. This chain links TRBV9 with TRBJ1-1, with 9 nucleotides matching TRBD1. The length of the CDR3 is 14 residues. V was clipped by 2 bases and J by 5 bases; unmatched bases: 4. Germline-derived CDR1 and CDR2 are SGDLS and YYNGEE. The CDR3 here is CASSVRQGETEAFF. CDR3 nucleotide sequence: TGTGCCAGCAGCGTTAGACAGGGGGAGACTGAAGCTTTCTTT.

The V call is TRBV6-6, the J call TRBJ1-5, with D maybe TRBD1 (5 bases). CDR1 is MNHNY, CDR2 SVGAGI, per germline (reference sequence). Trimming shortened V by 6 bases and J by 3 bases, and 15 bases separated the two germline ends. The CDR3 sequence is 15 residues long. The CDR3 sequence: CASRASDNYNQPQHF. The CDR3 coding sequence is TGTGCCAGCAGAGCCTCGGACAATTACAATCAGCCCCAGCATTTT.

This clonotype was counted ten times or more. J is TRBJ1-2 and V is TRBV5-6; no definite D call. Germline V gene sequence: CDR1 SGHDT, CDR2 YYEEEE. Trimming removed 2 bases at V and 3 bases at J, with 8 bases between. This CDR3 is built from 13 residues. In nucleotides, the CDR3 is TGTGCCAGCAGCTTAGATATTTACTATGGCTACACCTTC. It encodes CASSLDIYYGYTF.

This clonotype was counted ten times or more. This chain joins TRBV7-2 and TRBJ1-1; weak D call: TRBD1 (5 bases). V lost 1 base, J lost 1 base, and 13 bases lay in between. The CDR3 runs to 16 residues. Germline CDR1 reads SGHTA; CDR2 reads FQGNSA. Here the CDR3 reads CASSLVSGGENTEAFF. CDR3 sequence (DNA): TGTGCCAGCAGCTTAGTTTCCGGGGGAGAGAACACTGAAGCTTTCTTT.

This clonotype was counted only a few times. A junction end diverges from the germline sequence, so it may reflect a read error. This chain uses TRBV20-1 with TRBJ1-6; D perhaps matches TRBD1 (6 bases). Germline values: CDR1 DFQATT, CDR2 SNEGSKA (reference sequence). This CDR3 has 12 residues. As DNA, the CDR3 is TGCAGTCCCGGGACAAGAAATTCACCCCTCAACTTT. This codes for CSPGTRNSPLNF.